A selection of T cell receptor beta chains follows, all from one sample in a study of cytomegalovirus exposure and HLA in healthy donors. TCRdb's copy holds only in-frame clones and misses some; the assay was immunoSEQ multiplex PCR. The profile shows under 150,000 clones, approximately 70% of them singletons. The sequencing sample was made of PBMCs. Source of these receptors: a woman between 40 and 55 years old in good health and CMV-seropositive. Each CDR3 is given with its conserved first and last residue. The D gene is left open where the match is weak. A clone size is listed for some rows: how often the clone was seen (once, few, many), or a class if it is expanded.

clone_size,v_call,cdr3_length,j_call,d_call,cdr3_aa,cdr3_nt
-,TRBV7-9,13,TRBJ2-1,-,CASSLGAYNEQFF,TGTGCCAGCAGCTTAGGGGCATACAATGAGCAGTTCTTC
-,TRBV7-6,15,TRBJ2-7,TRBD1,CASSSSQGTLREQYF,TGTGCCAGCAGCTCTTCACAGGGGACGTTGAGGGAGCAGTACTTC
once,TRBV5-6,14,TRBJ1-2,-,CASSLGTAYYGYTF,TGTGCCAGCAGCTTGGGGACAGCGTACTATGGCTACACCTTC
-,TRBV30,13,TRBJ1-5,TRBD1,CAWSAAGGQPQHF,TGTGCCTGGAGCGCCGCAGGGGGTCAGCCCCAGCATTTT
-,TRBV7-9,13,TRBJ2-7,-,CASRRTEAYEQYF,TGTGCCAGCAGACGGACAGAAGCCTACGAGCAGTACTTC
-,TRBV5-4,15,TRBJ1-1,-,CASSLGGRMNTEAFF,TGTGCCAGCAGCTTGGGGGGGCGAATGAACACTGAAGCTTTCTTT
-,TRBV7-2,18,TRBJ1-2,TRBD1,CASSLVGAGQGAAGGYTF,TGTGCCAGCAGCTTAGTAGGAGCCGGACAGGGGGCCGCCGGTGGCTACACCTTC
-,TRBV9,14,TRBJ1-2,-,CASSAPGGALGYTF,TGTGCCAGCAGCGCCCCCGGCGGGGCATTGGGCTACACCTTC
few,TRBV5-7,18,TRBJ2-6,TRBD1,CASSQRTGGPSGANVLTF,TGTGCCAGCAGCCAAAGGACAGGGGGCCCAAGTGGGGCCAACGTCCTGACTTTC
once,TRBV11-1,16,TRBJ2-7,TRBD2,CASSLGVTSGSYEQYF,TGTGCCAGCAGCTTAGGTGTGACTAGCGGTTCCTACGAGCAGTACTTC
-,TRBV15,16,TRBJ2-2,-,CATSRAGYTDTGELFF,TGTGCCACCAGCAGAGCCGGGTATACGGACACCGGGGAGCTGTTTTTT
-,TRBV27,20,TRBJ2-7,TRBD2,CASSLVGVTSGSAEAYEQYF,TGTGCCAGCAGTTTAGTAGGTGTGACTAGCGGGAGTGCGGAAGCCTACGAGCAGTACTTC
-,TRBV25-1,15,TRBJ2-2,-,CASSPGERNTGELFF,TGTGCCAGCAGCCCGGGGGAACGTAACACCGGGGAGCTGTTTTTT
-,TRBV18,16,TRBJ1-1,TRBD1,CASSLRTGGANTEAFF,TGTGCCAGCTCACTACGGACAGGGGGGGCGAACACTGAAGCTTTCTTT
-,TRBV7-2,16,TRBJ2-3,TRBD1,CASSEAGTGDADTQYF,TGTGCCAGCAGCGAAGCCGGGACAGGGGATGCAGATACGCAGTATTTT
-,TRBV7-6,20,TRBJ2-1,TRBD2,CASSLSPQSQVASGSNEQFF,TGTGCCAGCAGCTTATCCCCCCAGTCCCAGGTGGCTAGCGGGAGCAATGAGCAGTTCTTC
-,TRBV19,14,TRBJ2-1,-,CASSIASGVDEQFF,TGTGCCAGTAGTATAGCGTCAGGGGTGGATGAGCAGTTCTTC
-,TRBV4-3,17,TRBJ2-5,-,CASSPLGSSAGSETQYF,TGCGCCAGCAGCCCACTAGGTAGCAGCGCCGGGTCAGAGACCCAGTACTTC
-,TRBV28,19,TRBJ2-2,-,CASSLSLLNGQTNTGELFF,TGTGCCAGCAGTTTATCACTCCTTAATGGACAGACGAACACCGGGGAGCTGTTTTTT
-,TRBV20-1,11,TRBJ2-1,-,CSATPRNEQFF,TGCAGTGCTACACCGCGCAATGAGCAGTTCTTC
-,TRBV7-9,14,TRBJ1-2,-,CASSLSQGWNGYTF,TGTGCCAGCAGCTTGTCACAGGGATGGAATGGCTACACCTTC
-,TRBV28,18,TRBJ2-2,TRBD2,CASSFNSLRSGRGVELFF,TGTGCCAGCAGTTTTAACTCTCTTCGTAGCGGGAGGGGTGTGGAGCTGTTTTTT
-,TRBV5-1,16,TRBJ2-3,-,CASSLGQAKIADTQYF,TGCGCCAGCAGCTTGGGACAGGCAAAAATCGCAGATACGCAGTATTTT
few,TRBV7-2,16,TRBJ1-2,-,CASSFRFRGLNYGYTF,TGTGCCAGCAGCTTCCGGTTCCGAGGACTTAACTATGGCTACACCTTC
-,TRBV6-6,14,TRBJ2-7,-,CASSYEGEAASGYF,TGTGCCAGCAGTTACGAGGGTGAGGCGGCCTCAGGGTACTTC
-,TRBV5-6,15,TRBJ1-2,TRBD1,CASSPTDRESYGYTF,TGTGCCAGCAGCCCTACCGACAGGGAGAGCTATGGCTACACCTTC
-,TRBV10-3,21,TRBJ2-6,TRBD2,CAISESDWLAGGSSGANVLTF,TGTGCCATCAGTGAGTCTGATTGGCTAGCGGGAGGGAGTTCTGGGGCCAACGTCCTGACTTTC
-,TRBV2,14,TRBJ2-1,TRBD2,CAALGGEGDNEQFF,TGTGCCGCCCTGGGGGGGGAGGGCGACAATGAGCAGTTCTTC
-,TRBV28,13,TRBJ1-5,TRBD1,CASTGTDNQPQHF,TGTGCCAGCACAGGGACAGACAATCAGCCCCAGCATTTT
few,TRBV5-4,15,TRBJ2-5,TRBD2,CASSPLTSGEETQYF,TGTGCCAGCAGCCCCCTGACTAGCGGGGAAGAGACCCAGTACTTC
-,TRBV4-1,14,TRBJ2-5,-,CASSQDGQGQTQYF,TGCGCCAGCAGCCAAGATGGGCAGGGGCAGACCCAGTACTTC
-,TRBV7-9,14,TRBJ1-3,-,CATGGGLPGNTIYF,TGTGCCACCGGCGGGGGCCTTCCTGGAAACACCATATATTTT
-,TRBV18,17,TRBJ2-1,TRBD2,CASSPLRTSGVYNEQFF,TGTGCCAGCTCACCACTCCGGACTAGCGGGGTCTACAATGAGCAGTTCTTC
-,TRBV25-1,17,TRBJ1-4,TRBD1,CASSDPRLAGGFEKLFF,TGTGCCAGCAGTGACCCCAGACTGGCAGGGGGTTTTGAAAAACTGTTTTTT
-,TRBV2,13,TRBJ2-5,-,CASSEGPTGEQYF,TGTGCCAGCAGTGAAGGTCCGACGGGGGAGCAGTACTTC
-,TRBV5-4,13,TRBJ1-4,-,CASRGATNEKLFF,TGTGCCAGCAGAGGGGCAACTAATGAAAAACTGTTTTTT
-,TRBV10-3,14,TRBJ1-5,TRBD1,CAISGIEGAQPQHF,TGTGCCATCAGTGGGATTGAGGGGGCTCAGCCCCAGCATTTT
once,TRBV11-2,15,TRBJ1-2,TRBD1,CASSAGQQMASGYTF,TGTGCCAGCAGCGCGGGACAGCAAATGGCTTCCGGCTACACCTTC
few,TRBV7-2,14,TRBJ2-2,-,CASSLGGDTGELFF,TGTGCCAGCAGCTTAGGCGGTGACACCGGGGAGCTGTTTTTT
few,TRBV9,14,TRBJ2-3,TRBD1,CASSGQGVADTQYF,TGTGCCAGCAGTGGACAGGGGGTCGCAGATACGCAGTATTTT
once,TRBV5-1,15,TRBJ2-7,TRBD2,CASSLGAGPFYEQYF,TGCGCCAGCAGCTTGGGAGCGGGACCATTCTACGAGCAGTACTTC
-,TRBV28,15,TRBJ2-1,TRBD2,CASSPGLAGGNEQFF,TGTGCCAGCAGTCCGGGACTAGCGGGAGGCAATGAGCAGTTCTTC
-,TRBV5-1,16,TRBJ1-1,TRBD1,CASSHSRGQMNTEAFF,TGCGCCAGCAGCCACTCGCGGGGACAGATGAACACTGAAGCTTTCTTT
-,TRBV7-2,12,TRBJ2-3,-,CASSYASDTQYF,TGTGCCAGCAGCTATGCGTCGGATACGCAGTATTTT